Shown below are 28 T cell receptor beta chains from a single sample sequenced in a study of T cell responses to AZD1222 COVID-19 vaccine. Profiled with immunoSEQ multiplex PCR; TCRdb holds only in-frame clones, not every one. The sample holds some 140,000 clones, about 91% seen once. This specimen was peripheral blood, taken on day 0 of AZD1222 vaccination. The receptors stem from an adult in good health.

The chain is built from TRBV4-2 and TRBJ2-3; weak D call: TRBD2 (6 bases). Germline CDR1 is LGHNA and CDR2 is YNFKEQ. This CDR3 region has 16 residues. Between the trimmed V and J ends, which lost 1 base and 2 bases, there was a span of 13 bases. Written as DNA, the CDR3 is TGTGCCAGCAGCCAAGTCTCTAGCGAGCACACAGATACGCAGTATTTT. The encoded protein is CASSQVSSEHTDTQYF.

V and J are TRBV3-1 (or the pseudogene TRBV3-2) and TRBJ2-1; weak D call: TRBD2 (5 bases). Germline V gene sequence: CDR1 LGHDT, CDR2 YNNKEL (reference sequence). The CDR3 runs 13 residues. The V and J ends lost 0 bases and 7 bases respectively, with 7 bases between them. CDR3 bases: TGTGCCAGCAGCCAAGATTGGGAGAATGAGCAGTTCTTC. This translates into CASSQDWENEQFF.

This chain connects TRBV7-2 to TRBJ1-5; the D gene is possibly TRBD1 (5 bases). The CDR3 spans 15 residues. Germline V gene data show CDR1 as SGHTA and CDR2 as FQGNSA. Trimming left V 1 base short and J 4 bases short, with 11 bases between. As DNA, the CDR3 is TGTGCCAGCAGCTTAGTCGGGGGGAGAAATCAGCCCCAGCATTTT. It specifies CASSLVGGRNQPQHF. Full variable domain (outside the CDR3, taken from reference TRBV7-2 and TRBJ1-5): GAGVSQSPSNKVTEKGKDVELRCDPISGHTALYWYRQSLGQGLEFLIYFQGNSAPDKSGLPSDRFSAERTGGSVSTLTIQRTQQEDSAVYLCASSLVGGRNQPQHFGDGTRLSIL.

The chain carries TRBV20-1 and TRBJ2-2; 7 bases align to TRBD2. This CDR3 has 14 amino acids. Per the germline V gene, CDR1 is DFQATT and CDR2 is SNEGSKA (reference sequence). J gave up 7 bases and V 3 bases, and 8 bases lay outside the gene matches. CDR3 bases: TGCAGTGCTAGTTGGGGGGAGGGACTCGGGGAGCTGTTTTTT. Translated: CSASWGEGLGELFF.

The chain has TRBV3-1 (or the pseudogene TRBV3-2) and TRBJ2-1; D possibly corresponds to TRBD2 (7 bases). The CDR3 runs 16 residues. Trimming shortened V by 7 bases and J by 4 bases, and 20 bases separated the two germline ends. Germline CDR1 is LGHDT and CDR2 is YNNKEL (reference sequence). CDR3 amino acids: CASTQRGGAGYNEQFF. In DNA form, the CDR3 reads TGTGCCAGCACCCAGCGTGGGGGGGCCGGATACAATGAGCAGTTCTTC.

The chain uses TRBV27 and TRBJ2-3; a weak D match, TRBD1 (6 bases). The CDR3 extends over 13 amino acids. Trimming took off 6 bases at V and 6 bases at J, with 13 bases between the two ends. Germline CDR1 is MNHEY and CDR2 is SMNVEV (reference sequence). CDR3 amino acids: CASRLQGSDTQYF. In DNA form, the CDR3 reads TGTGCCAGCAGGTTACAGGGTTCGGATACGCAGTATTTT.

The chain links TRBV7-3 to TRBJ2-3, with 7 bases that match TRBD2. V trimming: 2 bases; J trimming: 2 bases; junction bases outside the gene matches: 10. This CDR3 contains 17 residues. CDR1 and CDR2 from the germline V gene are SGHTA and FQGTGA. DNA for the CDR3: TGTGCCAGCAGCTTAGATTCGCGGGGGTGGAACACAGATACGCAGTATTTT. It yields the protein CASSLDSRGWNTDTQYF.

The rearrangement joins TRBV27 to TRBJ1-2, with 8 nucleotides matching TRBD1. Trimming cost V 6 bases and J 4 bases; bases outside gene matches: 13. Germline V gene sequence: CDR1 MNHEY, CDR2 SMNVEV (reference sequence). This CDR3 is built from 16 residues. CDR3 sequence (DNA): TGTGCCAGCAGGCGTGGGAGGGACAGGACACTCTATGGCTACACCTTC. Translated, it gives CASRRGRDRTLYGYTF.

Comments on this clone: Other DNA sequences of this sample code for an identical CDR3. The chain employs TRBV5-1 and TRBJ2-5, with TRBD1 matching 12 bases. This CDR3 is built from 16 residues. Per germline, CDR1 SGHRS and CDR2 YFSETQ. Trimming cost V 0 bases and J 4 bases; bases outside gene matches: 4. CDR3: CASSLAGTGGLETQYF. The DNA for the CDR3 is TGCGCCAGCAGCTTGGCCGGGACAGGGGGCCTAGAGACCCAGTACTTC.

J is TRBJ2-7 and V is TRBV20-1; no clear D. CDR1 is DFQATT, CDR2 SNEGSKA, per germline (reference sequence). The CDR3 contains 11 residues. The germline V and J ends were trimmed by 2 bases and 7 bases, with 9 bases remaining between them. CDR3 DNA: TGCAGTGCTAGAACCCTCTGGGAGCAGTACTTC. It is translated as CSARTLWEQYF.

This rearrangement joins TRBV19 to TRBJ1-6; 7 nucleotides match TRBD1. J was trimmed by 8 bases and V by 4 bases; bases with no gene match: 8. This CDR3 comprises 15 residues. Germline CDR1 and CDR2: LNHDA and SQIVND (reference sequence). In DNA form, the CDR3 reads TGTGCCAGTAGTACAACTCGACAGGGACATTCACCCCTCCACTTT. Its protein product is CASSTTRQGHSPLHF.

The gene calls are TRBV5-1 and TRBJ1-4, with D perhaps TRBD1 (5 bases). The CDR3 extends over 14 amino acids. Germline values: CDR1 SGHRS, CDR2 YFSETQ. Trimming removed 3 bases from V and 5 bases from J, with 11 bases in between. The CDR3 bases are TGCGCCAGCAGCTCAGGGACGGAGAATGAAAAACTGTTTTTT. The encoded protein is CASSSGTENEKLFF.

The chain links TRBV18 to TRBJ2-1; D might be TRBD2 (6 bases). V was shortened by 3 bases and J by 0 bases, with 21 bases between the two germline ends. This CDR3 region has 19 residues. The germline gives CDR1 KGHSH, CDR2 LQKENI. The CDR3 DNA follows: TGTGCCAGCTCACCTATCGGCCGCGGCGGGACCCGCTCCTACAATGAGCAGTTCTTC. Residues: CASSPIGRGGTRSYNEQFF.

The chain has TRBV19 and TRBJ2-7; 11 nucleotides match TRBD2. The CDR3 is made up of 17 amino acids. Looked up from germline, CDR1 is LNHDA and CDR2 is SQIVND (reference sequence). J was trimmed by 3 bases and V by 3 bases; bases with no gene match: 10. CDR3 DNA: TGTGCCAGTAGTATGGCTAGCGGGGGGCGGTTATTCTACGAGCAGTACTTC. Translation: CASSMASGGRLFYEQYF.

The V gene is TRBV7-9, the J gene TRBJ2-1, with 12 nucleotides matching TRBD1. Germline CDR1 reads SEHNR; CDR2 reads FQNEAQ (reference sequence). This CDR3 has 15 amino acids. V shed 1 base and J 6 bases; nucleotides not matched to a gene: 1. For the CDR3, the DNA is TGTGCCAGCAGCTTAGTGGGACAGGGGGCCAATGAGCAGTTCTTC. Its protein product is CASSLVGQGANEQFF. The full variable domain, in which reference TRBV7-9 and TRBJ2-1 provide the parts outside the CDR3, is DTGVSQNPRHKITKRGQNVTFRCDPISEHNRLYWYRQTLGQGPEFLTYFQNEAQLEKSRLLSDRFSAERPKGSFSTLEIQRTEQGDSAMYLCASSLVGQGANEQFFGPGTRLTVL.

This chain joins TRBV7-9 and TRBJ1-5; no definite D call. This CDR3 is 14 amino acids long. V was cut by 5 bases and J by 8 bases, with 16 bases left in between. CDR1 and CDR2 (germline): SEHNR, FQNEAQ (reference sequence). The CDR3 is CASSPGGREEPQHF. CDR3 nucleotide sequence: TGTGCCAGCAGCCCTGGTGGGCGGGAGGAGCCCCAGCATTTT.

The genes are TRBV11-3 and TRBJ1-1; D gene uncertain. Germline values: CDR1 SGHNT, CDR2 YENEEA. CDR3 length: 13 amino acids. Trimming cost V 5 bases and J 7 bases, with 14 bases left between them. CDR3 nucleotides: TGTGCCAGCAGCCCTACCCGAGGCGGTGAAGCTTTCTTT. Its translation: CASSPTRGGEAFF.

The chain recombines TRBV27 with TRBJ1-2; D is unclear. The CDR3 length is 16 residues. Trimming cost V 7 bases and J 0 bases, with 18 bases left between them. From germline, CDR1 is MNHEY and CDR2 SMNVEV (reference sequence). The DNA of the CDR3 is TGTGCCAGCACTGCCCGGATGTCAGTTTCTAACTATGGCTACACCTTC. Translation gives CASTARMSVSNYGYTF.

V is TRBV4-3 and J is TRBJ2-7; no definite D call. Trimming pared 2 bases from V and 3 bases from J, leaving 8 bases between. Germline values: CDR1 LGHNA, CDR2 YSLEER. CDR3 length equals 13 residues. The DNA of the CDR3 is TGCGCCAGCAGCCAATTAAAAGGCTACGAGCAGTACTTC. Translated, it gives CASSQLKGYEQYF.

The chain is built from TRBV6-6 and TRBJ2-1; 7 positions agree with TRBD2. Trimming cost V 4 bases and J 2 bases; bases outside gene matches: 8. CDR1 is MNHNY, CDR2 SVGAGI, per germline (reference sequence). The CDR3 spans 16 residues. The CDR3 spells CASSSLGGYPYNEQFF. The CDR3 DNA follows: TGTGCCAGCAGTTCGCTCGGGGGGTACCCCTACAATGAGCAGTTCTTC.

The chain carries TRBV12-3 or TRBV12-4 and TRBJ2-5; D is ambiguous. Trimming took off 6 bases at V and 2 bases at J, with 7 bases between the two ends. The CDR3 loop spans 12 amino acids. Written as DNA, the CDR3 is TGTGCCAGCAGCTGGGGACAAGAGACCCAGTACTTC. This gives the protein CASSWGQETQYF.

This clone was detected only once. The chain couples TRBV24-1 to TRBJ2-3; TRBD1 might be the D (6 bases). Per the germline V gene, CDR1 is KGHDR and CDR2 is SFDVKD. V was cut by 8 bases and J by 3 bases, with 11 bases left in between. The CDR3 runs 13 residues. DNA of the CDR3: TGTGCCACCACCCAGGGGCAGACAGATACGCAGTATTTT. As protein: CATTQGQTDTQYF.

The chain joins TRBV6-4 to TRBJ1-1, with D perhaps matching TRBD1 (6 bases). Germline-derived CDR1 and CDR2 are MRHNA and SNTAGT. V shed 3 bases and J shed 10 bases, with 21 bases lying between them. This CDR3 is built from 15 residues. The CDR3, as DNA: TGTGCCAGCAGTGAGGGTTTTGGGGACATCGAAGGAGCTTTCTTT. This sequence encodes CASSEGFGDIEGAFF.

This sequence joins TRBV5-1 and TRBJ2-2; no definite D call. The CDR3 runs to 15 residues. The V end lost 0 bases, the J end lost 0 bases, and 6 bases lay between the germline ends. Germline V gene data show CDR1 as SGHRS and CDR2 as YFSETQ. CDR3 loop: CASSLDRANTGELFF. CDR3 nucleotide sequence: TGCGCCAGCAGCTTGGATCGCGCGAACACCGGGGAGCTGTTTTTT.

This chain joins TRBV7-9 and TRBJ1-6, with D hard to call. Deletions cut 5 bases from V and 8 bases from J, with 16 bases between. There are 15 residues in the CDR3. CDR1 SEHNR and CDR2 FQNEAQ come from the germline V gene (reference sequence). The CDR3 sequence: CASSPSAVFYSPLHF. DNA of the CDR3: TGTGCCAGCAGCCCGTCGGCGGTCTTCTATTCACCCCTCCACTTT. The complete variable domain, with remaining parts taken from reference TRBV7-9 and TRBJ1-6, reads DTGVSQNPRHKITKRGQNVTFRCDPISEHNRLYWYRQTLGQGPEFLTYFQNEAQLEKSRLLSDRFSAERPKGSFSTLEIQRTEQGDSAMYLCASSPSAVFYSPLHFGNGTRLTVT.

The chain has TRBV6-5 and TRBJ1-1; D is undetermined. This CDR3 has 15 residues. The V end lost 0 bases, the J end lost 3 bases, and 11 bases lay between the germline ends. CDR1 MNHEY and CDR2 SVGAGI come from the germline V gene. CDR3 residues: CASSYSRTGDTEAFF. The CDR3 region has the DNA TGTGCCAGCAGTTACTCGAGAACTGGGGACACTGAAGCTTTCTTT.

CDR3 nucleotides: TGTGCCAGCAGCTTGGGGGCTGCGAGGGGCCAAGAGACCCAGTACTTC. Its protein is CASSLGAARGQETQYF. This chain joins TRBV5-4 and TRBJ2-5, with D perhaps being TRBD1 or TRBD2 (5 bases each). The CDR3 covers 16 residues. The germline CDR1 and CDR2 sequences are SGHNT and YYREEE (reference sequence). Trimming took off 0 bases at V and 1 base at J, with 13 bases between the two ends.

The genes are TRBV11-2 and TRBJ1-5; no reliable D call. Deletions cut 5 bases from V and 7 bases from J, with 12 bases between. There are 13 residues in the CDR3. The germline V gene encodes CDR1 SGHAT and CDR2 FQNNGV. For the CDR3, the DNA is TGTGCCAGCAGCCCAAGCCCCAGGCAGCCCCAGCATTTT. Translation: CASSPSPRQPQHF.